The 2 T cell receptor beta chains listed next were all sequenced from one sample in a study of regulatory T cells in long-lasting Graves disease (dated by TCRdb to about 2021). The sample's time point label, in plain terms: newly diagnosed GD, antithyroid drugs for less than 3 months. RNA was extracted from PBMCs in TRIzol for both TCR sequencing and RNA sequencing. Library preparation was by multiplex PCR. This sample was sequenced with an Illumina HiSeq 4000. To build TCR beta libraries, CDR3 regions were amplified by Arm-PCR using iRepertoire HTBI primers. TCRdb ran its own pipeline on the public reads, namely fastp trimming at Q25 and MiXCR clone calling, and kept in-frame beta chains. One record per CDR3 amino acid sequence lists the most common genes and DNA. Here the sample has 530,000 or so distinct CDR3 sequences; around an eighth occur a single time. 8.5% to 10% of the sample comes from the top ten.

The data were also submitted as part of a second study, on T cells in Graves' hyperthyroidism and ophthalmopathy.

The sequenced sample was peripheral blood mononuclear cells (PBMCs), obtained at new diagnosis, from a patient treated with antithyroid drugs. These receptor sequences come from a man under 40 with Graves disease. Donor details come from another sample of the same person, matched by shared clones.

This clonotype showed up many times. The chain combines TRBV7-2 with TRBJ2-2; 11 bases align to TRBD2. V was clipped by 6 bases and J by 6 bases; unmatched bases: 3. This CDR3 region has 14 residues. Germline V CDR1 and CDR2: SGHTA, FQGNSA. The CDR3 loop is CASRTTSGAGELFF. CDR3 sequence (DNA): TGTGCCAGCAGGACGACTAGCGGGGCCGGGGAGCTGTTTTTT.

This clonotype was counted a few times. This chain connects TRBV7-9 to TRBJ1-6, with D unresolved. The V end lost 3 bases, the J end lost 9 bases, and 3 bases lay between the germline ends. The germline CDR1 and CDR2 sequences are SEHNR and FQNEAQ (reference sequence). CDR3 length equals 11 residues. The CDR3 spells CASSLSSPLHF. CDR3 coding DNA: TGTGCCAGCAGCTTGTCTTCACCCCTCCACTTT.